These 18 T cell receptor beta chains originate from one sample sequenced in a study of blood T cells in healthy people across ages. Combining a sample-barcoded 5' primer with a J-beta primer mix, a second PCR ran for about 7 to 11 cycles. TCRdb re-analysed the 5' RACE reads in MiXCR, keeping a single row per CDR3 protein. The data hold over 700,000 distinct CDR3 sequences, with about 53% observed a single time. The sample was blood. The receptors stem from an elderly man in good health.

The V gene is TRBV5-1, the J gene TRBJ1-2; 9 positions match TRBD1. CDR3 size: 13 residues. Germline-derived CDR1 and CDR2 are SGHRS and YFSETQ. V shed 2 bases, J shed 7 bases, and the junction held 3 bases outside the gene matches. The CDR3 nucleotides read TGCGCCAGCAGCTTCACAGGGGGCCCTGGCTACACCTTC. This translates into CASSFTGGPGYTF.

The rearrangement joins TRBV6-1 to TRBJ2-1; the match to TRBD1 covers 8 bases. The J call is in doubt because the DNA end fits TRBJ2-7 better. There are 15 residues in the CDR3. CDR1 is MNHNS and CDR2 is SASEGT in the germline V gene. Here the CDR3 DNA reads TGTGCCAGCAGTGCCCGGGACAGGTACGACAATGAGCAGTACTTC. Protein product: CASSARDRYDNEQYF.

V and J are TRBV11-1 and TRBJ2-2; 11 positions agree with TRBD1. CDR1 is SGHAT, CDR2 FQDESV, per germline (reference sequence). This CDR3 is built from 16 residues. Unmatched junction bases numbered 7, after V lost 5 bases and J lost 5 bases. This CDR3 reads CASSPGQGAGTGELFF. CDR3 nucleotides: TGTGCCAGCAGCCCAGGACAGGGGGCAGGAACCGGGGAGCTGTTTTTT.

The genes are TRBV20-1 and TRBJ1-2; D perhaps matches TRBD1 (5 bases). With 6 bases removed from V and 5 bases from J, the gap between germline ends came to 19 bases. Germline CDR1 reads DFQATT; CDR2 reads SNEGSKA (reference sequence). The CDR3 has 14 residues. CDR3 DNA: TGCAGTGCCAGGACCAGGGCTTATTCTTATGGCTACACCTTC. Translation: CSARTRAYSYGYTF.

The chain has TRBV5-1 and TRBJ2-7; 10 bases agree with TRBD1. Germline V gives CDR1 SGHRS, CDR2 YFSETQ. The CDR3 is 14 residues long. V was clipped by 4 bases and J by 7 bases; unmatched bases: 8. The CDR3 region is CASSGETGGNEQYF. CDR3 in DNA: TGCGCCAGCAGCGGGGAGACAGGGGGCAATGAGCAGTACTTC.

This chain uses TRBV30 with TRBJ1-5, with D perhaps TRBD1 (5 bases). The V gene's germline CDR1 is GTSNPN and CDR2 SVGIG (reference sequence). V lost 4 bases and J 6 bases, leaving 13 bases between the germline ends. The CDR3 has 13 residues. The CDR3 DNA sequence: TGTGCCTGGATGGGCAGGGTCGGTCAGCCCCAGCATTTT. Its translation is CAWMGRVGQPQHF.

This clonotype was seen more than once but under ten times. This chain connects TRBV7-8 to TRBJ2-3, with a weak D call TRBD2 (6 bases). The CDR3 is 15 residues long. V lost 5 bases to trimming and J lost 14 bases, with 26 bases between them. Germline V CDR1 and CDR2: SGHVS, FQNEAQ. The CDR3 here is CASSIGPGRRGYAYF. CDR3 bases: TGTGCCAGCAGCATCGGACCCGGGAGAAGGGGATACGCGTATTTT.

A few counts support this clonotype. V usage is TRBV20-1 and J usage is TRBJ1-2; D remains ambiguous. With 3 bases removed from V and 3 bases from J, the gap between germline ends came to 8 bases. The CDR3 loop spans 12 amino acids. Per germline, CDR1 DFQATT and CDR2 SNEGSKA (reference sequence). The CDR3 protein is CSASPDDYGYTF. The DNA for the CDR3 is TGCAGTGCTAGCCCCGACGACTATGGCTACACCTTC.

Turning to this clonotype: The junction and the germline gene differ at one end; a read error may be behind it. The J gene is TRBJ2-7, the V gene TRBV6-2 or TRBV6-3; TRBD2 aligns across 8 bases. CDR1 is MNHEY and CDR2 is SVGEGT in the germline V gene. The CDR3 length is 15 residues. In nucleotides, the CDR3 is TGTGCCTGCAGTTCTCTAGCGGGTATTCTTGCCGAGCAGTACTTC. The encoded protein is CACSSLAGILAEQYF.

This clonotype was seen only once. The rearrangement uses TRBV20-1 and TRBJ1-2; the match to TRBD1 covers 10 bases. CDR1 and CDR2 (germline): DFQATT, SNEGSKA (reference sequence). Trimming cost V 4 bases and J 4 bases; bases outside gene matches: 6. CDR3 size: 14 residues. DNA of the CDR3: TGCAGTGCTATGCCGGGACAGGGGATCTATGGCTACACCTTC. This translates into CSAMPGQGIYGYTF.

The chain recombines TRBV5-4 with TRBJ2-6; D ambiguous. V was cut by 3 bases and J by 2 bases, with 9 bases left in between. The CDR3 spans 15 residues. Looked up from germline, CDR1 is SGHNT and CDR2 is YYREEE (reference sequence). The CDR3 DNA reads as TGTGCCAGCAGCTCTGAAAGGGCTGGGGCCAACGTCCTGACTTTC. This gives the protein CASSSERAGANVLTF.

The V gene is TRBV5-1, the J gene TRBJ2-7; D may be TRBD1 (6 bases). The germline gives CDR1 SGHRS, CDR2 YFSETQ. The V end lost 6 bases, the J end lost 2 bases, and 15 bases lay between the germline ends. This CDR3 has 14 amino acids. The CDR3: CASTEQGATYEQYF. CDR3 sequence (DNA): TGCGCCAGCACTGAACAGGGAGCCACCTACGAGCAGTACTTC.

This clonotype appeared a single time. The genes are TRBV7-2 and TRBJ2-3; 8 nucleotides align to TRBD2. Germline V lookup: CDR1 SGHTA, CDR2 FQGNSA. The V gene end was trimmed by 4 bases and the J gene end by 0 bases; junction bases not matched to a gene: 3. The CDR3 spans 15 residues. This CDR3 reads CASSSGTRSTDTQYF. CDR3 coding DNA: TGTGCCAGCAGCTCCGGGACTAGGAGCACAGATACGCAGTATTTT.

The gene calls are TRBV29-1 and TRBJ1-2; D not certain. The V and J ends lost 0 bases and 7 bases respectively, with 6 bases between them. This CDR3 contains 11 residues. Per germline, CDR1 SQVTM and CDR2 ANQGSEA. CDR3 bases: TGCAGCGTTGAAGATCGTCGTGGCTACACCTTC. Encoded protein: CSVEDRRGYTF.

The genes are TRBV20-1 and TRBJ2-4, with TRBD2 matching 9 bases. The CDR3 is 14 residues long. The germline CDR1 and CDR2 sequences are DFQATT and SNEGSKA (reference sequence). J was trimmed by 0 bases and V by 3 bases; bases with no gene match: 0. The CDR3 spells CSARTSGAKNIQYF. CDR3 nucleotides: TGCAGTGCTAGGACTAGCGGAGCCAAAAACATTCAGTACTTC.

J is TRBJ2-2 and V is TRBV6-2 or TRBV6-3, with TRBD2 matching over 8 bases. From germline, CDR1 is MNHEY and CDR2 SVGEGT. CDR3 length: 17 amino acids. V shed 4 bases and J 0 bases; nucleotides not matched to a gene: 7. DNA of the CDR3: TGTGCCAGCAGTTCGCCAAGACTAGCGCCGAACACCGGGGAGCTGTTTTTT. Protein product: CASSSPRLAPNTGELFF.

This clonotype showed up just a few times. This chain connects TRBV3-1 to TRBJ2-6; maybe TRBD2 (6 bases). CDR1 is LGHDT and CDR2 is YNNKEL in the germline V gene (reference sequence). The V gene lost 4 bases and the J gene lost 4 bases, with 14 bases spanning the gap. This CDR3 has 16 amino acids. The CDR3 region has the DNA TGTGCCAGCAGCCCGACTAGTTTCACAGGGGCCAACGTCCTGACTTTC. It codes for CASSPTSFTGANVLTF.

The sample holds one count of this clonotype. The rearrangement joins TRBV20-1 to TRBJ1-2, with 9 bases fitting TRBD1. CDR1 and CDR2 from the germline V gene are DFQATT and SNEGSKA (reference sequence). V lost 2 bases to trimming and J lost 2 bases; unmatched junction nucleotides: 6. The CDR3 consists of 15 residues. The CDR3 DNA sequence: TGCAGTGCTAGATCGGGACAGGGCCAGAACTATGGCTACACCTTC. Translated: CSARSGQGQNYGYTF.